This entry features one T cell receptor (beta chain) sequence. Antigen: not known. The sample comes from a study of Ad26.COV2.S vaccination and SARS-CoV-2 variants. Study at large: Vaccine-arm donor from the placebo-controlled COV1001 Ad26.COV2.S trial. Recipients of Ad26.COV2.S got it intramuscularly, once or twice 56 days apart.

The data were produced by immunoSEQ multiplex PCR, yet TCRdb's version contains in-frame clones alone and is incomplete. The data hold roughly 380,000 clones, with 88% observed a single time. Per germline, CDR1 SEHNR and CDR2 FQNEAQ (reference sequence). V was cut by 0 bases and J by 8 bases, with 8 bases left in between. CDR3 length: 13 amino acids. Findings and limits, study-wide: Spike-specific TCR breadth ran higher among vaccine recipients than placebo recipients. Substantial breadth was reported for post-vaccination spike-specific CD8+ and CD4+ T cells.

As to treatment: about 20 received Ad26.COV2.S at low or high dose, single or two shots; several received placebo; per-sample allocation not given. It was on day 63 after the first vaccine or placebo injection that samples were taken. This specimen was peripheral blood, taken in a trial of Ad26.COV2.S vaccine versus placebo. The chain links TRBV7-9 to TRBJ1-5; D is unresolved. The sequence was obtained from a person between 18 and 59 years old who received the Ad26.COV2.S COVID-19 vaccine or a placebo. In DNA, the CDR3 is TGTGCCAGCAGCTTAGCCCTTAGGGAGCCCCAGCATTTT. It specifies CASSLALREPQHF.